This T cell receptor (beta chain) emerged from a study of blood T cell repertoires in COVID-19. The method was immunoSEQ multiplex PCR; TCRdb's version includes in-frame clones alone and lacks a portion of them. This sample has approximately 45,000 clones, with approximately 83% found just once. CDR1 MNHEY and CDR2 SMNVEV come from the germline V gene (reference sequence). Trimming at V came to 5 bases and at J to 0 bases, leaving 5 bases not matched to a gene. The CDR3 sequence is 15 residues long. The chain has TRBV27 and TRBJ1-2, with 8 positions matching TRBD1. The sequence derives from a woman of 80 years or more with acute or convalescent COVID-19. Sample: peripheral blood. The CDR3 DNA follows: TGTGCCAGCAGTGACCGGGACAGGTCTAACTATGGCTACACCTTC. Protein product: CASSDRDRSNYGYTF.